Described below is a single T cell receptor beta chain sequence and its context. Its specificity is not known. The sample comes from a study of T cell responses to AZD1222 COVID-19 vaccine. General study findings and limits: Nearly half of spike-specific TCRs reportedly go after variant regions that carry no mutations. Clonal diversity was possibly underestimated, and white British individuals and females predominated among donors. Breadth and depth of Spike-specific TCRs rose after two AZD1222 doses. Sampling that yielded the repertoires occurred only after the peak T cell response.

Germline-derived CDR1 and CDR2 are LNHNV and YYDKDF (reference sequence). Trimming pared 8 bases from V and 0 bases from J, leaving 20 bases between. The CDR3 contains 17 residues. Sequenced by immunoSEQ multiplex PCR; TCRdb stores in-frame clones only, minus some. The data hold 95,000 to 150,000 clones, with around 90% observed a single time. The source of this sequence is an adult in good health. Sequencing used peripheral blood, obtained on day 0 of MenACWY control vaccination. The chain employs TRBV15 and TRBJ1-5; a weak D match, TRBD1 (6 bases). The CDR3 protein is CATRGEGGQYSNQPQHF. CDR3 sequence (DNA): TGTGCCACCCGGGGGGAGGGGGGCCAGTATAGCAATCAGCCCCAGCATTTT.